This T cell receptor beta chain originates from a study of tumor-infiltrating lymphocytes in primary liver carcinoma. Study-level background: Roughly 3.65 to 7.5 million productive TCRbeta reads came from each sample, comparable across tissue types. Findings of the study overall: Tumor region pairs outstripped tumor-adjacent and tumor-blood pairs in overlap. Each sample was bulk and unsorted; consequently, CD4+ and CD8+ repertoires were not compared.

The CDR3 loop spans 11 amino acids. The V end lost 5 bases, the J end lost 9 bases, and 8 bases lay between the germline ends. CDR1 SGHAT and CDR2 FQNNGV come from the germline V gene. This clonotype is labeled as medium-sized. No antigen is known for it. TCR beta cDNA was prepared out of about 510 ng total RNA by means of a constant-region primer. A slightly modified ARM-PCR protocol with three nested multiplex PCR rounds produced these TCR beta libraries. Researchers ran the first two PCR rounds for roughly 10 cycles each with TRBV1-TRBV30 forward primers and a C-beta reverse primer. Each CDR3 protein is one row after TCRdb ran MiXCR on the multiplex PCR reads. The sample holds about 350,000 distinct CDR3 sequences; roughly two thirds are singletons and the top ten take under 8%. The authors took blood RNA from unsorted whole blood and also extracted germline DNA.

The V gene is TRBV11-2, the J gene TRBJ2-1; D uncertain. The receptor comes from a middle-aged man with primary liver carcinoma and hepatitis B virus infection. The specimen was peripheral blood. CDR3 residues: CASSERGEQFF. The CDR3 region has the DNA TGTGCCAGCAGCGAACGTGGTGAGCAGTTCTTC.